One T cell receptor beta chain is described in this entry. This CDR3 is 13 amino acids long. Germline V gene sequence: CDR1 LGHDT, CDR2 YNNKEL (reference sequence). This entry comes from a study of control samples from healthy donors and cancer patients. The protocol was immunoSEQ multiplex PCR, while the TCRdb copy is restricted to in-frame clones and leaves out a portion. The sample includes fewer than 90,000 clones, approximately 90% of them seen just once. Sequenced material: PBMCs. The chain joins TRBV3-1 (or the pseudogene TRBV3-2) to TRBJ2-5, with D possibly TRBD2 on 5 matching bases. The end of the DNA is better explained by TRBJ2-7, so the J call may be wrong. The sequence came from a woman between 55 and 75 years old with head and neck cancer. The CDR3 here is CASSRWETYEQYF. The CDR3 DNA reads as TGTGCCAGCAGCCGGTGGGAGACTTACGAGCAGTACTTC.